The next 21 T cell receptor beta chains were all read from a single sample in a study of blood T cell repertoires in COVID-19. The table came from immunoSEQ multiplex PCR; TCRdb's copy has only in-frame clones and leaves some out. This sample has 200,000 to 250,000 clones, with about 90% found just once. Sequenced: peripheral blood. The receptors originated from a woman aged 25 to 45 who had recovered from COVID-19.

The chain carries TRBV24-1 and TRBJ2-2, with 9 bases fitting TRBD1. CDR1 and CDR2 from the germline V gene are KGHDR and SFDVKD. CDR3 length: 16 residues. After removal of 3 bases from V and 6 bases from J, the junction contained 7 bases not matched to a gene. The CDR3 sequence is CATSDRDREGAGELFF. CDR3 in DNA: TGTGCCACCAGTGATAGGGACAGGGAAGGTGCCGGGGAGCTGTTTTTT.

The chain recombines TRBV2 with TRBJ2-3, with 12 bases identical to TRBD2. V trimming: 3 bases; J trimming: 9 bases; junction bases outside the gene matches: 4. The CDR3 has 14 amino acids. Germline values: CDR1 SNHLY, CDR2 FYNNEI. The CDR3 is CASSELTSGGTQYF. Written as DNA, the CDR3 is TGTGCCAGCAGTGAGTTAACTAGCGGGGGGACGCAGTATTTT. Full variable domain (outside the CDR3, taken from reference TRBV2 and TRBJ2-3): EPEVTQTPSHQVTQMGQEVILRCVPISNHLYFYWYRQILGQKVEFLVSFYNNEISEKSEIFDDQFSVERPDGSNFTLKIRSTKLEDSAMYFCASSELTSGGTQYFGPGTRLTVL.

The chain is built from TRBV2 and TRBJ1-5; the D is unclear. Between the trimmed V and J ends, which lost 1 base and 5 bases, there was a span of 6 bases. Germline V gene sequence: CDR1 SNHLY, CDR2 FYNNEI. This CDR3 has 13 amino acids. The CDR3 DNA is TGTGCCAGCAGTGAAGGGCTGGATCAGCCCCAGCATTTT. The encoded protein is CASSEGLDQPQHF.

In nucleotides, the CDR3 is TGCGCCAGCAGCCAAGATTTGACTAGCGGGGGGGCTCAGTACACCGGGGAGCTGTTTTTT. Translation gives CASSQDLTSGGAQYTGELFF. The chain employs TRBV4-1 and TRBJ2-2; 14 positions match TRBD2. The CDR3 covers 20 residues. Germline trimming cut 0 bases from V and 3 bases from J; bases unmatched to any gene: 9. Germline assignment: CDR1 MGHRA and CDR2 YSYEKL.

This clone came up once. This chain joins TRBV18 and TRBJ1-1; D might be TRBD1 (5 bases). The CDR3 has 16 residues. The V end lost 3 bases, the J end lost 0 bases, and 14 bases lay between the germline ends. The germline V gene encodes CDR1 KGHSH and CDR2 LQKENI. The CDR3 sequence: CASSPAVSGLNTEAFF. The CDR3 DNA reads as TGTGCCAGCTCACCCGCCGTGTCAGGGCTGAACACTGAAGCTTTCTTT.

J is TRBJ1-5 and V is TRBV2; 8 bases fit TRBD1. CDR1 is SNHLY and CDR2 is FYNNEI in the germline V gene. The trim removed 2 bases at V and 0 bases at J, leaving 27 bases unmatched. The CDR3 is 24 amino acids. The CDR3 loop is CASSESTMNFLRGQGRSSNQPQHF. CDR3 bases: TGTGCCAGCAGTGAATCTACAATGAACTTTTTAAGAGGACAGGGACGGAGTAGCAATCAGCCCCAGCATTTT.

This chain uses TRBV5-1 with TRBJ2-7; 7 bases line up with TRBD1. Trimming at V came to 7 bases and at J to 0 bases, leaving 7 bases not matched to a gene. Germline loops: CDR1 SGHRS, CDR2 YFSETQ. The CDR3 has 14 amino acids. CDR3 nucleotides: TGCGCCAGCTCAGGGACAGATAGCTCCTACGAGCAGTACTTC. Its translation is CASSGTDSSYEQYF.

The chain employs TRBV3-1 (or the pseudogene TRBV3-2) and TRBJ2-5, with D possibly being TRBD1 (5 bases). CDR1 and CDR2 from the germline V gene are LGHDT and YNNKEL (reference sequence). The CDR3 is 17 residues long. V was pared by 2 bases and J by 2 bases, with 18 bases between. The CDR3 reads CASSQIRPQVGQETQYF. The CDR3 DNA reads TGTGCCAGCAGCCAAATTCGTCCACAGGTTGGGCAAGAGACCCAGTACTTC.

V and J are TRBV10-3 and TRBJ2-1; the match to TRBD2 covers 8 bases. V lost 10 bases, J lost 3 bases, and 8 bases stayed unmatched. Germline lookup yields CDR1 ENHRY and CDR2 SYGVKD. This CDR3 is 14 amino acids long. The CDR3 region is CATYDSGDYNEQFF. The CDR3 nucleotides are TGTGCCACCTATGATAGCGGGGACTACAATGAGCAGTTCTTC.

The chain uses TRBV18 and TRBJ1-2; TRBD1 agrees at 8 bases. Trimming at V came to 5 bases and at J to 4 bases, leaving 6 bases not matched to a gene. Germline CDR1 and CDR2: KGHSH and LQKENI. The CDR3 runs 14 residues. In DNA form, the CDR3 reads TGTGCCAGCTCATTGGACAGGGATCCCTATGGCTACACCTTC. This sequence encodes CASSLDRDPYGYTF. Based on the CDR3 plus reference TRBV18 and TRBJ1-2, the full variable domain is NAGVMQNPRHLVRRRGQEARLRCSPMKGHSHVYWYRQLPEEGLKFMVYLQKENIIDESGMPKERFSAEFPKEGPSILRIQQVVRGDSAAYFCASSLDRDPYGYTFGSGTRLTVV.

The chain employs TRBV3-1 (or the pseudogene TRBV3-2) and TRBJ1-2; 9 nucleotides align to TRBD1. CDR3 length equals 13 residues. V trimming: 4 bases; J trimming: 13 bases; junction bases outside the gene matches: 10. CDR1 is LGHDT, CDR2 YNNKEL, per germline (reference sequence). CDR3 coding DNA: TGTGCCAGCAGCCCGGCCGGGACAGGGAAAATCACCTTC. Translating gives CASSPAGTGKITF.

The sample holds one count of this clone. V and J are TRBV27 and TRBJ2-1; 8 bases agree with TRBD1. V lost 5 bases and J lost 7; bases outside the gene matches: 7. Germline CDR1 and CDR2: MNHEY and SMNVEV (reference sequence). The CDR3 length is 14 residues. CDR3 residues: CASSPYQGANEQFF. The CDR3 DNA sequence: TGTGCCAGCAGTCCCTATCAGGGGGCAAATGAGCAGTTCTTC.

The chain joins TRBV7-6 to TRBJ1-3; D may be TRBD1 (6 bases). Trimming removed 5 bases from V and 0 bases from J, with 14 bases in between. Germline-derived CDR1 and CDR2 are SGHVS and FNYEAQ. The CDR3 has 16 residues. The CDR3 loop is CASSPQQGRSGNTIYF. CDR3 nucleotide sequence: TGTGCCAGCAGCCCTCAACAGGGCCGCTCTGGAAACACCATATATTTT.

The genes are TRBV6-6 and TRBJ1-2, with a weak D call TRBD1 (6 bases). The germline V and J ends were trimmed by 5 bases and 6 bases, with 16 bases remaining between them. CDR1 and CDR2 (germline): MNHNY, SVGAGI (reference sequence). The CDR3 has 14 amino acids. For the CDR3, the DNA is TGTGCCAGCAGTCGATCCGGGGGGCCGGATGGCTACACCTTC. As protein: CASSRSGGPDGYTF.

The V call is TRBV19, the J call TRBJ1-2, with D unresolved. The CDR3 runs 12 residues. The germline V and J ends were trimmed by 5 bases and 1 base, with 5 bases remaining between them. CDR1 and CDR2 from the germline V gene are LNHDA and SQIVND (reference sequence). In nucleotides, the CDR3 is TGTGCCAGTAGTCAGTATAACTATGGCTACACCTTC. Residues: CASSQYNYGYTF.

The chain employs TRBV5-1 and TRBJ2-3; D possibly corresponds to TRBD1 (6 bases). Trimming left V 0 bases short and J 2 bases short, with 13 bases between. The CDR3 covers 16 residues. Per the germline V gene, CDR1 is SGHRS and CDR2 is YFSETQ. The CDR3 DNA sequence: TGCGCCAGCAGCTTGGGGCAGGGGAGCGCCACAGATACGCAGTATTTT. This codes for CASSLGQGSATDTQYF.

The J gene is TRBJ2-5, the V gene TRBV3-1 (or the pseudogene TRBV3-2), with 8 bases identical to TRBD1. CDR3 length equals 15 residues. Germline CDR1 reads LGHDT; CDR2 reads YNNKEL (reference sequence). J was trimmed by 5 bases and V by 9 bases; bases with no gene match: 14. CDR3 region: CASKDRGPSGETQYF. CDR3 nucleotide sequence: TGTGCCAGTAAAGACAGGGGACCCTCCGGGGAGACCCAGTACTTC.

V and J are TRBV7-2 and TRBJ2-7; the D is unclear. The CDR3 is 13 amino acids. Trimming cost V 3 bases and J 4 bases, with 10 bases left between them. The germline CDR1 and CDR2 sequences are SGHTA and FQGNSA. The CDR3 sequence is CASSFSSPYEQYF. CDR3 coding DNA: TGTGCCAGCAGCTTTAGTAGCCCATACGAGCAGTACTTC. Using reference TRBV7-2 and TRBJ2-7 for the parts outside the CDR3, the full variable domain is GAGVSQSPSNKVTEKGKDVELRCDPISGHTALYWYRQSLGQGLEFLIYFQGNSAPDKSGLPSDRFSAERTGGSVSTLTIQRTQQEDSAVYLCASSFSSPYEQYFGPGTRLTVT.

The rearrangement joins TRBV2 to TRBJ2-7; D may be TRBD2 (5 bases). The CDR3 spans 13 residues. Between the trimmed V and J ends, which lost 4 bases and 6 bases, there was a span of 13 bases. CDR1 is SNHLY, CDR2 FYNNEI, per germline. The chain's CDR3 is CASSGERSGEQYF. The CDR3 DNA reads TGTGCCAGCAGTGGGGAGCGCTCCGGCGAGCAGTACTTC.

V is TRBV12-5 and J is TRBJ2-1, with 12 bases matching TRBD1. The CDR3 covers 14 residues. V lost 5 bases to trimming and J lost 7 bases; unmatched junction nucleotides: 3. Germline assignment: CDR1 LGHNT and CDR2 FRNRAP. The DNA for the CDR3 is TGTGCTAGTGGTCCGGGACAGGGGGCAAATGAGCAGTTCTTC. This codes for CASGPGQGANEQFF.

The CDR3 loop is CASSQDGDYNEQFF. The DNA for the CDR3 is TGCGCCAGCAGCCAGGACGGGGACTACAATGAGCAGTTCTTC. The chain carries TRBV4-3 and TRBJ2-1; TRBD2 is a possible D gene (5 bases). Between the trimmed V and J ends, which lost 3 bases and 3 bases, there was a span of 9 bases. The CDR3 sequence is 14 residues long. Per the germline V gene, CDR1 is LGHNA and CDR2 is YSLEER.